The entry below describes one T cell receptor (beta chain). The antigen remains undetermined. The record originates from a study of graft-versus-host responses after intestinal transplantation. Across the whole study: Among the recipients, all got anti-thymocyte globulin induction and then tacrolimus and steroids for 2 to 3 years.

Sequencing was performed with immunoSEQ multiplex PCR; in TCRdb, only in-frame clones are kept and a portion is missing. Here the sample spans around 100,000 clones, roughly 93% being singletons. Between the trimmed V and J ends, which lost 7 bases and 8 bases, there was a span of 17 bases. CDR3 length: 13 residues. Germline-derived CDR1 and CDR2 are LNHDA and SQIVND (reference sequence). Overall study results and limits: The recipient marrow held GvH clones, and some of them showed up first in ileum or blood. Early after transplant, HvG declines were associated with peak levels of circulating GvH clones.

The receptor was isolated from a human donor who was the organ donor for an intestinal transplant. The V gene is TRBV19, the J gene TRBJ1-1; D is perhaps TRBD1 (5 bases). The material was unstimulated CD8+ T cells sorted from spleen or lymph node cells, obtained before transplant. The CDR3 nucleotides are TGTGCCAGTACTCCGGACACAGGTTTAGAAGCTTTCTTT. The encoded protein is CASTPDTGLEAFF.